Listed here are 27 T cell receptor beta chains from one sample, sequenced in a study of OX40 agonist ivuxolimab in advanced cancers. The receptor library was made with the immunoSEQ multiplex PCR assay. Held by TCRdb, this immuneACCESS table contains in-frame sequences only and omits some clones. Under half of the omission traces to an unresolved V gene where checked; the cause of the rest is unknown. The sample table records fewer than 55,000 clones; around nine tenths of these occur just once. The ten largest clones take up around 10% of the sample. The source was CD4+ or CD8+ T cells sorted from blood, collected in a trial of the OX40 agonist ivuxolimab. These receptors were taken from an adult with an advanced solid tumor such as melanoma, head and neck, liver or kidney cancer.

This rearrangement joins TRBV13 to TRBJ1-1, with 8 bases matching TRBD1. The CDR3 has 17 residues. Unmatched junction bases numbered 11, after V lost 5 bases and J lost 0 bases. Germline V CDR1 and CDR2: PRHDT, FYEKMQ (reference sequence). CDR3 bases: TGTGCCAGCAGCCCTTCCGAGGGGACAGGTCTGAACACTGAAGCTTTCTTT. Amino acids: CASSPSEGTGLNTEAFF.

In DNA, the CDR3 is TGTGCCAGCAGCGTCGGTGACGAGCAGTACTTC. It encodes CASSVGDEQYF. The J gene is TRBJ2-7, the V gene TRBV13; no firm D call. Germline CDR1 PRHDT, CDR2 FYEKMQ (reference sequence). The CDR3 has 11 residues. The V gene lost 5 bases and the J gene lost 5 bases, with 7 bases spanning the gap.

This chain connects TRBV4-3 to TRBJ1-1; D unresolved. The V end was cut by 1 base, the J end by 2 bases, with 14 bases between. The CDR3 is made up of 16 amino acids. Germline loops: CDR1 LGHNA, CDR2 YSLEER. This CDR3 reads CASSQVSGFPNTEAFF. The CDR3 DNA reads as TGCGCCAGCAGCCAAGTATCCGGGTTCCCCAACACTGAAGCTTTCTTT.

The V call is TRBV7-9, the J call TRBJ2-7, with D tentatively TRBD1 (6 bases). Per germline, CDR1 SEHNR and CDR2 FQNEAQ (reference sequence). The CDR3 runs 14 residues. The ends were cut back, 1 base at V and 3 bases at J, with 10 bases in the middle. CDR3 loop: CASSLVGASYEQYF. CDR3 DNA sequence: TGTGCCAGCAGCTTAGTGGGGGCGAGCTACGAGCAGTACTTC.

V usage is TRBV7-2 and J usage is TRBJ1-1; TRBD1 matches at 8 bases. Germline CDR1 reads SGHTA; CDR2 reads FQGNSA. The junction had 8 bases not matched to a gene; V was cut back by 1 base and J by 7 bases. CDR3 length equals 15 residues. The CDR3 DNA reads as TGTGCCAGCAGCTTAGGGAGCACAGGGGGGGGTGAAGCTTTCTTT. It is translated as CASSLGSTGGGEAFF.

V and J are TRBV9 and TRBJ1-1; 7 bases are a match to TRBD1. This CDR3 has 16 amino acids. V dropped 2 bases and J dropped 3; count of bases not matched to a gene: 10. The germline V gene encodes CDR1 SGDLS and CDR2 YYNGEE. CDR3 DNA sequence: TGTGCCAGCAGCGTCGGTAGGGGGCGACCACACACTGAAGCTTTCTTT. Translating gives CASSVGRGRPHTEAFF.

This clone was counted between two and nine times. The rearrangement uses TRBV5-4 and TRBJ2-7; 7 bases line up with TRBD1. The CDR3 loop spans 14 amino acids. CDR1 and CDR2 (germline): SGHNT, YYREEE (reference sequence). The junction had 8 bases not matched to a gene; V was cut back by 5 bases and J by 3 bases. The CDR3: CASSQGQQNYEQYF. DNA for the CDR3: TGTGCCAGCAGTCAGGGACAGCAAAACTACGAGCAGTACTTC.

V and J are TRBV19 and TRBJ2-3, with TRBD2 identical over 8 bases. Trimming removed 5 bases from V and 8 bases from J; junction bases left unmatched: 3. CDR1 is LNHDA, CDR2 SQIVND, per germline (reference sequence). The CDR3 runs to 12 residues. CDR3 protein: CASSPGGGTQYF. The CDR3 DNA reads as TGTGCCAGTAGTCCCGGGGGGGGTACGCAGTATTTT.

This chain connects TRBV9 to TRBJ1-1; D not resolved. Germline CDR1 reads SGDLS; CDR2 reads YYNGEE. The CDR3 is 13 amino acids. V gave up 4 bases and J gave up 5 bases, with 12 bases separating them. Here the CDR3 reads CASSPLPGTEAFF. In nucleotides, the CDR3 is TGTGCCAGCAGCCCCCTTCCTGGGACTGAAGCTTTCTTT. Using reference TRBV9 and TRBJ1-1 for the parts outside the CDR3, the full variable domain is DSGVTQTPKHLITATGQRVTLRCSPRSGDLSVYWYQQSLDQGLQFLIQYYNGEERAKGNILERFSAQQFPDLHSELNLSSLELGDSALYFCASSPLPGTEAFFGQGTRLTVV.

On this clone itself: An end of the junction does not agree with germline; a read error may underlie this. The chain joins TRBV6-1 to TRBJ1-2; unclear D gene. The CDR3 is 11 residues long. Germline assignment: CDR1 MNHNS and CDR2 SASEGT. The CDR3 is CASSEGGGYTF. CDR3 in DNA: TGTGCCAGCAGCGAAGGCGGTGGCTACACCTTC.

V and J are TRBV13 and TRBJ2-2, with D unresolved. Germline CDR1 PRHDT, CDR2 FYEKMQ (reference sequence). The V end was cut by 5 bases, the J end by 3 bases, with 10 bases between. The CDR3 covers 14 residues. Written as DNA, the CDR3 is TGTGCCAGCAGCCGCTTCTGGGACACCGGGGAGCTGTTTTTT. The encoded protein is CASSRFWDTGELFF.

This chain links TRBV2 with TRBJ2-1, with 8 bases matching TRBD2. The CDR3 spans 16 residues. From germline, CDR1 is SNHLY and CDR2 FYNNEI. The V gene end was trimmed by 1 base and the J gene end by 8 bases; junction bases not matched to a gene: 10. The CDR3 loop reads CASSEDKREKIDEQFF. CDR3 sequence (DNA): TGTGCCAGCAGTGAAGACAAGCGGGAGAAGATTGATGAGCAGTTCTTC.

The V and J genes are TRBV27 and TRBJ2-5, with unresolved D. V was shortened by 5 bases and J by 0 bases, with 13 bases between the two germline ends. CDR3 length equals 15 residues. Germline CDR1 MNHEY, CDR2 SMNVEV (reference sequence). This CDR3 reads CASSVDGLYQETQYF. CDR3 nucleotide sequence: TGTGCCAGCAGTGTCGACGGGCTGTACCAAGAGACCCAGTACTTC.

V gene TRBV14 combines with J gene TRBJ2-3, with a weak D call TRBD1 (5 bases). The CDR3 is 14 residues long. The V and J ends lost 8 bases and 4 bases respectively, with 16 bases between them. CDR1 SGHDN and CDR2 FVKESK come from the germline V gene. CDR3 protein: CASYTHRQPDTQYF. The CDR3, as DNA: TGTGCCAGCTACACACACCGACAGCCAGATACGCAGTATTTT.

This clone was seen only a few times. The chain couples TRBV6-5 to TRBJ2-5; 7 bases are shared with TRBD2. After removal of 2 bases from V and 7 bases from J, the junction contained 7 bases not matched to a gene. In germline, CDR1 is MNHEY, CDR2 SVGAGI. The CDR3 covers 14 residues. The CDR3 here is CASSYTSEYGTQYF. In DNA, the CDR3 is TGTGCCAGCAGTTACACTAGCGAGTACGGGACCCAGTACTTC.

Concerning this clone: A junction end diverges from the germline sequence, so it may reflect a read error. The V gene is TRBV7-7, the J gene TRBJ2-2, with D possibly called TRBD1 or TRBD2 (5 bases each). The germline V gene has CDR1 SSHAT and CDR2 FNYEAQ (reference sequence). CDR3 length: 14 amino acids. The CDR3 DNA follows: TGTGCTAGCAGCCTCCGGGACGCCACCGGGGAGCTGTTTTTT. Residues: CASSLRDATGELFF.

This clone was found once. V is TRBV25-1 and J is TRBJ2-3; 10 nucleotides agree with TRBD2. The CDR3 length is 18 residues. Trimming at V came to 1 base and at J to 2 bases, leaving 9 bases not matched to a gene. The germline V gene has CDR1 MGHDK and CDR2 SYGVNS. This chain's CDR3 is CASSEFSGLAGVTDTQYF. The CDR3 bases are TGTGCCAGCAGTGAATTTTCTGGGCTAGCGGGAGTCACAGATACGCAGTATTTT.

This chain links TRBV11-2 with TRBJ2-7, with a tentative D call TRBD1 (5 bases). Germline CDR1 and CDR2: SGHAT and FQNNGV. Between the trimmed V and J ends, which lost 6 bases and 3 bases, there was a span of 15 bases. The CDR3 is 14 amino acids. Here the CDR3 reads CASSPGQHIYEQYF. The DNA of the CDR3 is TGTGCCAGCAGTCCCGGACAACACATCTACGAGCAGTACTTC.

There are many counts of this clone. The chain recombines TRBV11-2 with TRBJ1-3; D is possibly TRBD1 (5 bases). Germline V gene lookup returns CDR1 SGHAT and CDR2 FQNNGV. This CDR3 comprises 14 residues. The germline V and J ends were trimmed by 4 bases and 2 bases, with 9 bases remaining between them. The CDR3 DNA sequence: TGTGCCAGCAGCTGGGGGACTCCTGGAAACACCATATATTTT. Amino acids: CASSWGTPGNTIYF.

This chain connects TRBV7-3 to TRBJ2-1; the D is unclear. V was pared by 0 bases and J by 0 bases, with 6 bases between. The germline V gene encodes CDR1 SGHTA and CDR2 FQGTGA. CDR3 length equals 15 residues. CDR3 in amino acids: CASSLTAGSYNEQFF. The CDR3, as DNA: TGTGCCAGCAGCTTAACGGCAGGCTCCTACAATGAGCAGTTCTTC.

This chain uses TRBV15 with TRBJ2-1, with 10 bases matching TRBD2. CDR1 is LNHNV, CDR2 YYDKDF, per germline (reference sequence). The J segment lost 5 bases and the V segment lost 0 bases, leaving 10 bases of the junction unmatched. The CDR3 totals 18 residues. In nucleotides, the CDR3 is TGTGCCACCAGCAGAGACCCCCGGCTAGCGGGAGTGAACAATGAGCAGTTCTTC. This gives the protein CATSRDPRLAGVNNEQFF. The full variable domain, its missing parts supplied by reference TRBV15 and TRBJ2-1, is DAMVIQNPRYQVTQFGKPVTLSCSQTLNHNVMYWYQQKSSQAPKLLFHYYDKDFNNEADTPDNFQSRRPNTSFCFLDIRSPGLGDTAMYLCATSRDPRLAGVNNEQFFGPGTRLTVL.

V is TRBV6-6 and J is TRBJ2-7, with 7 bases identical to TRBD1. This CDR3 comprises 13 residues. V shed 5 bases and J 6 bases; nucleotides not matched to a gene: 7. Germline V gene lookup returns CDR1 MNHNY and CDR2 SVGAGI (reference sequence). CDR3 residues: CASSVLQGREQYF. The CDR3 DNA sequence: TGTGCCAGCAGTGTCTTACAGGGGCGCGAGCAGTACTTC.

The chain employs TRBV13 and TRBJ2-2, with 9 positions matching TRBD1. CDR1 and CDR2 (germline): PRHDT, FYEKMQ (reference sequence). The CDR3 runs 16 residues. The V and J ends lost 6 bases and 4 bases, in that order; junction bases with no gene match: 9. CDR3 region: CASSDRGTGFTGELFF. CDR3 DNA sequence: TGTGCCAGCAGTGACCGCGGGACAGGGTTCACCGGGGAGCTGTTTTTT.

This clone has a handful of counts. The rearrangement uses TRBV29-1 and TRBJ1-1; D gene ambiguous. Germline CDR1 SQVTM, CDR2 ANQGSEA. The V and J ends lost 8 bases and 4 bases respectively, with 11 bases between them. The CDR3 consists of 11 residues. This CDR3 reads CSPRRGTEAFF. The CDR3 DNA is TGCAGCCCCAGGCGGGGCACTGAAGCTTTCTTT. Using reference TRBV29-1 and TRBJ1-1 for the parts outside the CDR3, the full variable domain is SAVISQKPSRDICQRGTSLTIQCQVDSQVTMMFWYRQQPGQSLTLIATANQGSEATYESGFVIDKFPISRPNLTFSTLTVSNMSPEDSSIYLCSPRRGTEAFFGQGTRLTVV.

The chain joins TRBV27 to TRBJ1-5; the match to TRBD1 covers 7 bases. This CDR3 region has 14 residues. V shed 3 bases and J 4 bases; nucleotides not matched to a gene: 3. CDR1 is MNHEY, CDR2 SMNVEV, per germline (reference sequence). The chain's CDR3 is CASSLGQKNQPQHF. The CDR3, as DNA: TGTGCCAGCAGTTTGGGACAGAAAAATCAGCCCCAGCATTTT.

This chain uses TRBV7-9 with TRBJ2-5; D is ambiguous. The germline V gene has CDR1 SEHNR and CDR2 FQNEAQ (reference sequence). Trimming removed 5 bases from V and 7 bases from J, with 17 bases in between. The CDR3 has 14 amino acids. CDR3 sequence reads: CASSPWPGDGTQYF. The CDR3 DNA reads TGTGCCAGCAGCCCTTGGCCTGGGGATGGGACCCAGTACTTC.

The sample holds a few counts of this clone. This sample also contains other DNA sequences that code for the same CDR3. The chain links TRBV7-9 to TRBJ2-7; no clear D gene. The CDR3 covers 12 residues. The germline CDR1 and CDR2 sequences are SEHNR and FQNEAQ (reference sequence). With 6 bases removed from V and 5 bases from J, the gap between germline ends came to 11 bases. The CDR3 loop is CASSGLRDEQYF. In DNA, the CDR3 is TGTGCCAGCAGTGGGCTAAGGGACGAGCAGTACTTC.